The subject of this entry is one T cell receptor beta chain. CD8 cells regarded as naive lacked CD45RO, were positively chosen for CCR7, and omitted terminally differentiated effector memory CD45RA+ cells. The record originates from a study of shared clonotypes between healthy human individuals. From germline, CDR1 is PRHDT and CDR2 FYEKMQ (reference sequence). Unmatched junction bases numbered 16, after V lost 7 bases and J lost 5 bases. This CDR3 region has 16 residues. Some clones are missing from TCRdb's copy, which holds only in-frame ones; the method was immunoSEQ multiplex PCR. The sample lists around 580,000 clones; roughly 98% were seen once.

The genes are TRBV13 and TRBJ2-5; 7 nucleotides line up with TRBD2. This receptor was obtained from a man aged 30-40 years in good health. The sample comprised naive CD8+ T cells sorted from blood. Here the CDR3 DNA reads TGTGCCAGCACCCCCCGAACGGGGAGGGCGCAGGAGACCCAGTACTTC. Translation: CASTPRTGRAQETQYF.